What follows describes a single TCR beta chain. Germline V gene data show CDR1 as MGHRA and CDR2 as YSYEKL. V was cut by 1 base and J by 0 bases, with 10 bases left in between. CDR3 length: 17 amino acids. The record originates from a study of blood T cell repertoires in COVID-19. Overall study: Samples taken during acute and convalescent COVID-19 were collected in the United States, Italy and Spain.

The authors' processing: The authors estimated nucleated cell counts from reference gene primer amplification. Profiled with immunoSEQ multiplex PCR; TCRdb holds only in-frame clones, not every one. V and J calls and clone size are as listed in that table; D and trimming were resolved from the DNA. The data hold hundreds of thousands of clones, with about 90% observed a single time. The chain couples TRBV4-1 to TRBJ2-6; TRBD1 is a possible D gene (5 bases). This sequence originates from a woman in her thirties or forties who had recovered from COVID-19. Sequencing input: peripheral blood. The CDR3 nucleotides are TGCGCCAGCAGCCAAGGCAGGGTTTACTCTGGGGCCAACGTCCTGACTTTC. Its protein product is CASSQGRVYSGANVLTF.